The clone carrying this T cell receptor beta chain was seen repeatedly, ten times or more. Trimming cost V 1 base and J 4 bases, with 26 bases left between them. The CDR3 runs to 18 residues. From germline, CDR1 is DFQATT and CDR2 SNEGSKA (reference sequence). The sample belongs to a study of CD8 T cells in ankylosing spondylitis. TCRdb reprocessed the 5' RACE reads via MiXCR and lists one record per CDR3 protein. The data show tens of thousands of distinct CDR3 sequences, about 5.2% seen once. The TCR was taken from a male donor with ankylosing spondylitis or in good health (not recorded which). The rearrangement uses TRBV20-1 and TRBJ2-7; maybe TRBD1 (5 bases). The sample consisted of blood, either unsorted or a sorted T cell fraction (not recorded which). CDR3: CSARVGLDTGSIGYEQYF. CDR3 nucleotides: TGCAGTGCTAGAGTTGGGTTGGACACTGGTTCGATAGGGTACGAGCAGTACTTC.